This record concerns one TCR beta chain sequence. The entry originates in a study of blood T cell repertoires in COVID-19. Germline V gene sequence: CDR1 LGHNA, CDR2 YSLEER. Germline trimming cut 3 bases from V and 1 base from J; bases unmatched to any gene: 7. The CDR3 extends over 19 amino acids. Authors' processing steps: Nucleated cell number was recorded as an estimate derived from reference gene primer amplification. Assay: immunoSEQ multiplex PCR; the TCRdb copy retains only in-frame clones and omits some. The V and J calls and the clone size are those of that table, but D and trimming were determined from the DNA. The sample lists roughly 100,000 clones; 84% were seen once.

The chain recombines TRBV4-3 with TRBJ2-6; 12 bases fit TRBD1. The receptor comes from a human donor in a cohort sampled during active COVID-19. Sequenced sample: peripheral blood. CDR3 loop: CASSHPTGQGASGANVLTF. The CDR3 DNA reads TGCGCCAGCAGCCACCCCACGGGACAGGGGGCATCTGGGGCCAACGTCCTGACTTTC.